The 9 T cell receptor beta chains below all came from one sample that was sequenced in a study of OX40 agonist ivuxolimab in advanced cancers. Sequencing used immunoSEQ multiplex PCR; TCRdb keeps in-frame clones, though not all of them. Altogether roughly 70,000 clones are present, about 82% being singletons, with the ten largest covering 6.9%. The sequences come from CD4+ or CD8+ T cells sorted from blood, collected in a trial of the OX40 agonist ivuxolimab. The receptors stem from an adult with an advanced solid tumor such as melanoma, head and neck, liver or kidney cancer.

The CDR3 loop reads CASSYPAGPEAFF. In nucleotides, the CDR3 is TGTGCCAGCAGTTACCCGGCTGGTCCTGAAGCTTTCTTT. The J gene is TRBJ1-1, the V gene TRBV6-6, with unresolved D. Germline values: CDR1 MNHNY, CDR2 SVGAGI (reference sequence). The CDR3 length is 13 residues. Trimming removed 2 bases from V and 6 bases from J, with 10 bases in between.

The chain links TRBV7-3 to TRBJ2-1; D possibly corresponds to TRBD2 (6 bases). V dropped 5 bases and J dropped 0 bases, with 17 bases sitting between them. This CDR3 is built from 17 residues. CDR1 and CDR2 from the germline V gene are SGHTA and FQGTGA. For the CDR3, the DNA is TGTGCCAGCAGCCCCCACCAAGCGGGCCCCTCCTACAATGAGCAGTTCTTC. The encoded protein is CASSPHQAGPSYNEQFF.

This clone showed up just once. The chain combines TRBV7-8 with TRBJ1-1; D perhaps matches TRBD1 (6 bases). The CDR3 contains 16 residues. CDR1 and CDR2 (germline): SGHVS, FQNEAQ. The ends were cut back, 1 base at V and 0 bases at J, with 12 bases in the middle. CDR3 residues: CASSLVTGNMNTEAFF. The CDR3 DNA follows: TGTGCCAGCAGCTTAGTAACAGGGAACATGAACACTGAAGCTTTCTTT.

This chain uses TRBV4-3 with TRBJ1-3; D remains ambiguous. Germline V gene data show CDR1 as LGHNA and CDR2 as YSLEER. The V and J ends lost 0 bases and 2 bases respectively, with 11 bases between them. The CDR3 length is 16 residues. The CDR3: CASSQDSRSPGNTIYF. CDR3 coding DNA: TGCGCCAGCAGCCAAGATTCAAGGTCGCCTGGAAACACCATATATTTT.

This chain connects TRBV7-8 to TRBJ1-3; D possibly corresponds to TRBD1 (6 bases). The CDR3 has 17 residues. Trimming left V 4 bases short and J 0 bases short, with 16 bases between. Germline V gives CDR1 SGHVS, CDR2 FQNEAQ. CDR3 DNA sequence: TGTGCCAGCAGCTCGTACAGGGTGCCGGTCTCTGGAAACACCATATATTTT. It is translated as CASSSYRVPVSGNTIYF.

V is TRBV7-8 and J is TRBJ1-6, with D unresolved. The CDR3 runs 15 residues. V dropped 5 bases and J dropped 7 bases, with 15 bases sitting between them. CDR1 SGHVS and CDR2 FQNEAQ come from the germline V gene. The CDR3 region has the DNA TGTGCCAGCAGCATAAACCGGGAGCAAAATTCACCCCTCCACTTT. As protein: CASSINREQNSPLHF.

The chain combines TRBV6-1 with TRBJ1-2, with 8 positions matching TRBD1. The ends lost 6 bases at V and 4 bases at J; junction bases unmatched: 7. The germline V gene has CDR1 MNHNS and CDR2 SASEGT. This CDR3 region has 14 residues. The CDR3 nucleotides read TGTGCCAGCAGGTTGACAGGGGCCCCCTATGGCTACACCTTC. Translating gives CASRLTGAPYGYTF.

The chain joins TRBV2 to TRBJ1-4, with D unclear. There are 12 residues in the CDR3. Germline-derived CDR1 and CDR2 are SNHLY and FYNNEI. V lost 7 bases and J lost 10, with 13 bases in between. CDR3 DNA: TGTGCCAGCAATCTCAACTCGGGAAAACTGTTTTTT. Translating gives CASNLNSGKLFF.

This clone appeared once. The V and J genes are TRBV18 and TRBJ1-4, with D uncertain. V lost 3 bases, J lost 6 bases, and 8 bases lay in between. The CDR3 sequence is 13 residues long. The germline gives CDR1 KGHSH, CDR2 LQKENI. The CDR3 loop is CASSPLRDEKLFF. The CDR3 DNA is TGTGCCAGCTCACCTTTGAGAGATGAAAAACTGTTTTTT. Full variable domain (rest looked up from reference TRBV18 and TRBJ1-4): NAGVMQNPRHLVRRRGQEARLRCSPMKGHSHVYWYRQLPEEGLKFMVYLQKENIIDESGMPKERFSAEFPKEGPSILRIQQVVRGDSAAYFCASSPLRDEKLFFGSGTQLSVL.